This TCR beta chain stems from a study of blood T cell repertoires in COVID-19. Trimming at V came to 5 bases and at J to 7 bases, leaving 10 bases not matched to a gene. This CDR3 has 14 amino acids. CDR1 and CDR2 from the germline V gene are SGHNT and YYREEE (reference sequence). The protocol was immunoSEQ multiplex PCR, while the TCRdb copy is restricted to in-frame clones and leaves out a portion. The data show over 15,000 clones, with less than 90% seen just once and 24% held by the top ten. The sequence was collected from a man between 60 and 75 years old with acute or convalescent COVID-19. The sequenced material came from peripheral blood. V usage is TRBV5-4 and J usage is TRBJ2-7; TRBD1 aligns across 9 bases. In DNA, the CDR3 is TGTGCCAGCAGTCCCGACAGGGGGAGGGGGGAGCAGTACTTC. Its translation is CASSPDRGRGEQYF. The complete variable domain, with remaining parts taken from reference TRBV5-4 and TRBJ2-7, reads ETGVTQSPTHLIKTRGQQVTLRCSSQSGHNTVSWYQQALGQGPQFIFQYYREEENGRGNFPPRFSGLQFPNYSSELNVNALELDDSALYLCASSPDRGRGEQYFGPGTRLTVT.